The rows below give T cell receptor beta chains drawn from one sample of a study of blood T cell repertoires in COVID-19. Profiled with immunoSEQ multiplex PCR; TCRdb holds only in-frame clones, not every one. The sample includes about 190,000 clones, approximately 86% of them seen just once. The sequenced sample was peripheral blood. These receptor sequences come from a man aged 25 to 40 with acute or convalescent COVID-19. Each CDR3 is given with its conserved first and last residue. A D gene is named only where the DNA matches it firmly. The listing skips clone size in some rows; elsewhere it reads once, few, many or a size class.

d_gene	abundance	v_gene	j_gene	CDR3nt	CDR3aa
NA	NA	TRBV15	TRBJ2-3	TGTGCCACCAGCAGGAAAACGGAGAATGGAGATACGCAGTATTTT	CATSRKTENGDTQYF
NA	few	TRBV15	TRBJ2-1	TGTGCCACCGAAAAGCGTATGGGTAATGAGCAGTTCTTC	CATEKRMGNEQFF
NA	NA	TRBV5-1	TRBJ2-3	TGCGCCAGCAGCCCCCGTCAAGGTAGGAGGGCCACAGATACGCAGTATTTT	CASSPRQGRRATDTQYF
NA	NA	TRBV5-1	TRBJ1-1	TGCGCCAGCAGCACCCGACCACCGGGGGAGACTGAAGCTTTCTTT	CASSTRPPGETEAFF
NA	NA	TRBV30	TRBJ1-5	TGTGCCTGGAGTAGACCTCGGGGGGTCCAGCCCCAGCATTTT	CAWSRPRGVQPQHF
NA	NA	TRBV9	TRBJ1-6	TGTGCCAGCAGCCCAGATGGACAGTATAATTCACCCCTCCACTTT	CASSPDGQYNSPLHF
NA	NA	TRBV5-1	TRBJ2-3	TGCGCCACCTCAGGGACTCCTACGTCAGATACGCAGTATTTT	CATSGTPTSDTQYF
TRBD1	NA	TRBV7-9	TRBJ1-5	TGTGCCAGCAGCTCAAATGCCGGGACAGGGGCCATTAATCAGCCCCAGCATTTT	CASSSNAGTGAINQPQHF
TRBD2	few	TRBV18	TRBJ2-7	TGTGCCAGCTCACCCCGGGGGGGCCGTTACGAGCAGTACTTC	CASSPRGGRYEQYF
NA	few	TRBV2	TRBJ1-5	TGTGCCAGCAGAATAGACATCAATAGCAATCAGCCCCAGCATTTT	CASRIDINSNQPQHF
NA	NA	TRBV7-9	TRBJ1-1	TGTGCCAGCAGACCTCAGGGAAACACTGAAGCTTTCTTT	CASRPQGNTEAFF
NA	NA	TRBV5-1	TRBJ2-3	TGCGCCAGCAGCTTGGGTGTTTTCGCAGATACGCAGTATTTT	CASSLGVFADTQYF
NA	NA	TRBV5-1	TRBJ1-3	TGCGCCAGCAGTCCCAGGGGCCCGGCTGGAAACACCATATATTTT	CASSPRGPAGNTIYF
NA	NA	TRBV9	TRBJ1-1	TGTGCCAGCAGCTCAATTGAGCCGCCTGAAGCTTTCTTT	CASSSIEPPEAFF
TRBD2	once	TRBV10-2	TRBJ2-1	TGCGCCAGCAGGGAGGGACTAGCGTTTGATGAGCAGTTCTTC	CASREGLAFDEQFF
TRBD2	NA	TRBV28	TRBJ2-7	TGTGCCAGCAGTTTAAGGGGCGGGGGGGCCCCCGCCGAGCAGTACTTC	CASSLRGGGAPAEQYF
NA	NA	TRBV28	TRBJ1-6	TGTGCCAGCAGTTCCGGGAGTCCGTATAATTCACCCCTCCACTTT	CASSSGSPYNSPLHF
NA	NA	TRBV5-6	TRBJ2-3	TGTGCCAGCAGCTTACTGATCCTAAGAAACACAGATACGCAGTATTTT	CASSLLILRNTDTQYF
TRBD1	NA	TRBV6-5	TRBJ1-5	TGTGCCAGCAGTTACCGACAGGGGAGATATCAGCCCCAGCATTTT	CASSYRQGRYQPQHF
NA	few	TRBV19	TRBJ1-2	TGTGCCAGTAGTGGCGGAAGAGGAGGCTACACCTTC	CASSGGRGGYTF
NA	NA	TRBV18	TRBJ1-6	TGTGCCAGCTCACCAAGTTTGGACAATCCACCCCTCCACTTT	CASSPSLDNPPLHF
TRBD1	NA	TRBV19	TRBJ1-5	TGTGCCAGTAGTATTGGGACAGTGATGGCCCAGCATTTT	CASSIGTVMAQHF
NA	NA	TRBV3-1/TRBV3-2	TRBJ1-2	TGTGCCAGCAGCCAAGAAGGCCGGGACATAAGCCTCTATGGCTACACCTTC	CASSQEGRDISLYGYTF
NA	NA	TRBV30	TRBJ1-5	TGTGCCTGGAGTGTAGGGGGTTTGCAGCCCCAGCATTTT	CAWSVGGLQPQHF